The 25 T cell receptor beta chains below all came from one sample that was sequenced in a study of shared clonotypes between healthy human individuals. Libraries were prepared by immunoSEQ multiplex PCR; TCRdb keeps only in-frame clonotypes and omits some of them. This table holds about 2.4 million clones, 80% to 95% found once. The sequencing sample was made of naive CD4+ T cells from PBMCs. Subset indicated: CD45RA+ positively selected. The receptors originated from a young man in good health. Some clones in this sample may be carry-over from other donors' samples.

The chain recombines TRBV29-1 with TRBJ1-3; TRBD1 is a possible D gene (6 bases). Germline loops: CDR1 SQVTM, CDR2 ANQGSEA. The CDR3 is made up of 13 amino acids. V lost 6 bases, J lost 0 bases, and 9 bases lay in between. The CDR3 region is CSVRTASGNTIYF. In DNA, the CDR3 is TGCAGCGTCCGGACAGCCTCTGGAAACACCATATATTTT.

The chain couples TRBV27 to TRBJ1-2; possibly TRBD1 for D (6 bases). Germline values: CDR1 MNHEY, CDR2 SMNVEV (reference sequence). The ends were cut back, 4 bases at V and 0 bases at J, with 18 bases in the middle. CDR3 length equals 17 residues. As DNA, the CDR3 is TGTGCCAGCAGTTCAAACAGGGATTGGGGAACTAACTATGGCTACACCTTC. It translates to CASSSNRDWGTNYGYTF.

This clone was recorded once. The chain joins TRBV19 to TRBJ2-3; 12 nucleotides line up with TRBD2. CDR3 size: 15 residues. Germline assignment: CDR1 LNHDA and CDR2 SQIVND (reference sequence). Germline trimming cut 6 bases from V and 4 bases from J; bases unmatched to any gene: 5. This CDR3 reads CASSKTSGRADTQYF. As DNA, the CDR3 is TGTGCCAGTAGCAAGACTAGCGGGAGAGCAGATACGCAGTATTTT.

The chain recombines TRBV19 with TRBJ2-7, with a weak D call TRBD1 (5 bases). V lost 8 bases and J 6 bases, leaving 11 bases between the germline ends. Germline CDR1 reads LNHDA; CDR2 reads SQIVND (reference sequence). CDR3 length: 11 residues. CDR3 bases: TGTGCCAGTGGCGACAGAGTCGAGCAGTACTTC. This sequence encodes CASGDRVEQYF.

The chain employs TRBV5-1 and TRBJ2-7; D might be TRBD1 (8 bases). V lost 4 bases and J 1 base, leaving 15 bases between the germline ends. This CDR3 contains 15 residues. CDR1 SGHRS and CDR2 YFSETQ come from the germline V gene. CDR3 region: CASSSGDRRSYEQYF. The CDR3 DNA follows: TGCGCCAGCAGCAGCGGGGACAGGAGGTCCTACGAGCAGTACTTC.

With regard to this clone: The identical CDR3 is also encoded by other nucleotide sequences in the sample. V gene TRBV5-1 combines with J gene TRBJ2-3; unclear D gene. Germline lookup yields CDR1 SGHRS and CDR2 YFSETQ. This CDR3 spans 13 amino acids. Trimming cost V 0 bases and J 3 bases, with 5 bases left between them. The CDR3 loop is CASSLELTDTQYF. In DNA, the CDR3 is TGCGCCAGCAGCTTGGAGTTGACAGATACGCAGTATTTT. Variable domain in full (rest from reference TRBV5-1 and TRBJ2-3): KAGVTQTPRYLIKTRGQQVTLSCSPISGHRSVSWYQQTPGQGLQFLFEYFSETQRNKGNFPGRFSGRQFSNSRSEMNVSTLELGDSALYLCASSLELTDTQYFGPGTRLTVL.

The chain uses TRBV6-1 and TRBJ2-1; no reliable D call. Trimming cost V 3 bases and J 0 bases, with 9 bases left between them. CDR3 size: 15 residues. The germline CDR1 and CDR2 sequences are MNHNS and SASEGT. The CDR3: CASSDNYHSYNEQFF. The CDR3 region has the DNA TGTGCCAGCAGTGACAACTATCACTCCTACAATGAGCAGTTCTTC.

This rearrangement joins TRBV6-1 to TRBJ1-2; 8 positions match TRBD1. The CDR3 consists of 15 residues. Germline V lookup: CDR1 MNHNS, CDR2 SASEGT. V was clipped by 2 bases and J by 8 bases; unmatched bases: 10. DNA for the CDR3: TGTGCCAGCAGTGAATTGTCAGGGGGCTGGAGGGGCTACACCTTC. Its translation is CASSELSGGWRGYTF.

The genes are TRBV7-7 and TRBJ1-5; D remains ambiguous. V was pared by 5 bases and J by 3 bases, with 20 bases between. CDR3 length: 17 residues. Per the germline V gene, CDR1 is SSHAT and CDR2 is FNYEAQ (reference sequence). The CDR3 sequence is CASSRYDKRQDNQPQHF. The CDR3 nucleotides read TGTGCCAGCAGCCGATACGATAAGCGGCAGGACAATCAGCCCCAGCATTTT.

The gene calls are TRBV5-6 and TRBJ2-7, with D possibly being TRBD1 (6 bases). V was shortened by 4 bases and J by 3 bases, with 23 bases between the two germline ends. There are 17 residues in the CDR3. Germline CDR1 is SGHDT and CDR2 is YYEEEE. The CDR3 spells CASSLIVGAQLHYEQYF. As DNA, the CDR3 is TGTGCCAGCAGCCTAATAGTGGGGGCCCAGTTACACTACGAGCAGTACTTC.

This sequence joins TRBV11-2 and TRBJ2-2, with 7 bases identical to TRBD2. With V trimmed by 3 bases and J by 3 bases, 4 bases remained unmatched. Germline-derived CDR1 and CDR2 are SGHAT and FQNNGV. CDR3 length: 15 residues. CDR3 in amino acids: CASSLGSGYTGELFF. The CDR3 DNA sequence: TGTGCCAGCAGCTTGGGTAGCGGGTACACCGGGGAGCTGTTTTTT.

The chain joins TRBV7-6 to TRBJ2-5, with TRBD1 matching over 9 bases. The CDR3 sequence is 15 residues long. V lost 5 bases, J lost 5 bases, and 9 bases stayed unmatched. CDR1 and CDR2 from the germline V gene are SGHVS and FNYEAQ. CDR3 DNA sequence: TGTGCCAGCAGCACCTCCACAGGGGGCAAGGAGACCCAGTACTTC. The encoded protein is CASSTSTGGKETQYF.

This chain links TRBV5-6 with TRBJ1-5, with 10 bases that match TRBD1. V shed 3 bases, J shed 5 bases, and the junction held 2 bases outside the gene matches. The V gene's germline CDR1 is SGHDT and CDR2 YYEEEE. The CDR3 runs 14 residues. CDR3 coding DNA: TGTGCCAGCAGCTCGACAGGGGGCGATCAGCCCCAGCATTTT. This encodes CASSSTGGDQPQHF.

This sequence joins TRBV9 and TRBJ2-1; 11 bases agree with TRBD2. CDR1 is SGDLS, CDR2 YYNGEE, per germline. The CDR3 extends over 16 amino acids. The trim removed 0 bases at V and 7 bases at J, leaving 6 bases unmatched. CDR3 nucleotides: TGTGCCAGCAGCGTAGTCCTAGCGGGAGGTGCGAATGAGCAGTTCTTC. It encodes CASSVVLAGGANEQFF.

J is TRBJ2-5 and V is TRBV30; a possible D gene is TRBD2 (5 bases). Germline loops: CDR1 GTSNPN, CDR2 SVGIG (reference sequence). This CDR3 spans 14 amino acids. V lost 0 bases, J lost 5 bases, and 13 bases lay in between. The chain's CDR3 is CAWSVEGRAETQYF. The CDR3 nucleotides are TGTGCCTGGAGTGTAGAGGGTCGGGCGGAGACCCAGTACTTC. Variable domain in full (rest from reference TRBV30 and TRBJ2-5): SQTIHQWPATLVQPVGSPLSLECTVEGTSNPNLYWYRQAAGRGLQLLFYSVGIGQISSEVPQNLSASRPQDRQFILSSKKLLLSDSGFYLCAWSVEGRAETQYFGPGTRLLVL.

V and J are TRBV19 and TRBJ2-1; TRBD2 aligns across 10 bases. The CDR3 spans 17 residues. Unmatched junction bases numbered 12, after V lost 4 bases and J lost 6 bases. The germline gives CDR1 LNHDA, CDR2 SQIVND (reference sequence). The CDR3: CASSTRTALAGVNEQFF. The CDR3 DNA reads as TGTGCCAGTAGTACCAGGACAGCCCTAGCGGGAGTCAATGAGCAGTTCTTC.

About this clone: This sample includes further DNA sequences coding for the same CDR3. This chain joins TRBV7-8 and TRBJ2-1; D is uncertain. Trimming took off 5 bases at V and 5 bases at J, with 4 bases between the two ends. Germline CDR1 reads SGHVS; CDR2 reads FQNEAQ. The CDR3 totals 11 residues. The chain's CDR3 is CASSLNNEQFF. The CDR3 DNA sequence: TGTGCCAGCAGCCTAAACAATGAGCAGTTCTTC.

The V gene is TRBV28, the J gene TRBJ2-1, with 13 positions matching TRBD2. Trimming at V came to 3 bases and at J to 4 bases, leaving 12 bases not matched to a gene. Germline V lookup: CDR1 MDHEN, CDR2 SYDVKM. There are 19 residues in the CDR3. This CDR3 is CASSFFTSGGVLHYNEQFF. The CDR3 DNA is TGTGCCAGCAGTTTTTTTACTAGCGGGGGGGTACTTCATTACAATGAGCAGTTCTTC.

This chain connects TRBV4-1 to TRBJ2-7; 11 bases are a match to TRBD2. Germline V CDR1 and CDR2: MGHRA, YSYEKL. This CDR3 is 15 amino acids long. V was pared by 3 bases and J by 7 bases, with 8 bases of the junction left unmatched. CDR3 nucleotides: TGCGCCAGCAGCCAGTACGGGACTAGCGGAAGGGAGCAGTACTTC. Its protein is CASSQYGTSGREQYF.

The count of this clone is one. The CDR3 sequence: CASSLLLEASVPGETQYF. The CDR3 coding sequence is TGTGCCAGCAGCTTGTTGTTGGAGGCCAGCGTTCCGGGGGAGACCCAGTACTTC. The rearrangement uses TRBV5-8 and TRBJ2-5, with a possible D match to TRBD2 (5 bases). Germline values: CDR1 SGHTS, CDR2 YDEGEE. The CDR3 runs 18 residues. The V gene lost 1 base and the J gene lost 5 bases, with 24 bases spanning the gap.

This clone has a single count. CDR3 residues: CASSLQTTSGREQYF. The DNA of the CDR3 is TGCGCCAGCAGCTTGCAAACGACTAGCGGGCGCGAGCAGTACTTC. This chain links TRBV5-1 with TRBJ2-7, with 10 bases lining up with TRBD2. Germline V gene data show CDR1 as SGHRS and CDR2 as YFSETQ. V dropped 1 base and J dropped 6; count of bases not matched to a gene: 7. The CDR3 is 15 residues long.

The gene calls are TRBV29-1 and TRBJ2-3, with TRBD1 identical over 8 bases. The CDR3 spans 14 residues. Losses at the gene ends were 6 bases for V and 2 bases for J; bases not matched to a gene: 7. Germline V gene sequence: CDR1 SQVTM, CDR2 ANQGSEA. In DNA, the CDR3 is TGCAGCGTAGATACAGGGGGTGACACAGATACGCAGTATTTT. This codes for CSVDTGGDTDTQYF.

This chain links TRBV7-2 with TRBJ1-1, with no clear D. V was trimmed by 2 bases and J by 1 base, leaving 8 bases between them. Germline loops: CDR1 SGHTA, CDR2 FQGNSA. The CDR3 runs 14 residues. The CDR3 DNA reads as TGTGCCAGCAGCTTACAGGCAGGGAACACTGAAGCTTTCTTT. Encoded protein: CASSLQAGNTEAFF.

The chain carries TRBV4-2 and TRBJ2-3, with TRBD2 matching over 9 bases. The V gene end was trimmed by 3 bases and the J gene end by 0 bases; junction bases not matched to a gene: 7. The CDR3 covers 17 residues. Germline V CDR1 and CDR2: LGHNA, YNFKEQ. For the CDR3, the DNA is TGTGCCAGCAGCCATCCTACTAGCGGGCTAAGCACAGATACGCAGTATTTT. Translated: CASSHPTSGLSTDTQYF.

This clone was recorded once. The chain joins TRBV5-1 to TRBJ2-3; perhaps TRBD2 as D (6 bases). There are 12 residues in the CDR3. Trimming stripped 4 bases from V and 6 bases from J, with 9 bases between. Germline CDR1 reads SGHRS; CDR2 reads YFSETQ. As DNA, the CDR3 is TGCGCCAGCAGCCGGGGGTTGGATACGCAGTATTTT. This translates into CASSRGLDTQYF.